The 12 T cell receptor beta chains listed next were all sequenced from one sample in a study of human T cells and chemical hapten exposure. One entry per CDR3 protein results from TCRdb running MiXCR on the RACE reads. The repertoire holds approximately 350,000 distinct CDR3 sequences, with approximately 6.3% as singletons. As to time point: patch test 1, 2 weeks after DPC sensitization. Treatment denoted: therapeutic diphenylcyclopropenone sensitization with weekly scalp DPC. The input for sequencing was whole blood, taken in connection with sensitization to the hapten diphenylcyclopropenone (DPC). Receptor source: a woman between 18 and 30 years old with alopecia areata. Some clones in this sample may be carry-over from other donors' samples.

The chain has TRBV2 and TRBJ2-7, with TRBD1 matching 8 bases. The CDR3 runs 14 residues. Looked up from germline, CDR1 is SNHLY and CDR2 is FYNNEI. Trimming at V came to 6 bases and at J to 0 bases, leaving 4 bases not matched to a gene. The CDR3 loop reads CASRGQVSSYEQYF. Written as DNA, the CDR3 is TGTGCCAGCAGGGGACAGGTTTCCTCCTACGAGCAGTACTTC.

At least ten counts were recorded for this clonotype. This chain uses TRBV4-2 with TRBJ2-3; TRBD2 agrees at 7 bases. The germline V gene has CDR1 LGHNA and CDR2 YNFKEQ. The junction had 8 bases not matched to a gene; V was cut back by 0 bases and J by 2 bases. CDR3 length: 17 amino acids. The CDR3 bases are TGTGCCAGCAGCCAAGAAGGGAGCGGGGATTACACAGATACGCAGTATTTT. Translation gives CASSQEGSGDYTDTQYF.

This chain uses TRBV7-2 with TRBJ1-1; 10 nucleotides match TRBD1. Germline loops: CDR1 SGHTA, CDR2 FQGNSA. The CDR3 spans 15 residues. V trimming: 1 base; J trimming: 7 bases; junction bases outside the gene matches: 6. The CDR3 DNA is TGTGCCAGCAGCTTAGGAGGGACAGGGGCGAATGAAGCTTTCTTT. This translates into CASSLGGTGANEAFF. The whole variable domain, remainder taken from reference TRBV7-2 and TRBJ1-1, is GAGVSQSPSNKVTEKGKDVELRCDPISGHTALYWYRQSLGQGLEFLIYFQGNSAPDKSGLPSDRFSAERTGGSVSTLTIQRTQQEDSAVYLCASSLGGTGANEAFFGQGTRLTVV.

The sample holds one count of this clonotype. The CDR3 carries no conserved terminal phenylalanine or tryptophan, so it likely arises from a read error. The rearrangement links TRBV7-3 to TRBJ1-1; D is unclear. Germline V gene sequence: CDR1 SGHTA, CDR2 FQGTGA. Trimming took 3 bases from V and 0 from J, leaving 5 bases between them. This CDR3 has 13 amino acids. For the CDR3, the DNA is TGTGCCAGCAGCTTCGATATGAACACTGAAGCTTTCCTT. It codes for CASSFDMNTEAFL.

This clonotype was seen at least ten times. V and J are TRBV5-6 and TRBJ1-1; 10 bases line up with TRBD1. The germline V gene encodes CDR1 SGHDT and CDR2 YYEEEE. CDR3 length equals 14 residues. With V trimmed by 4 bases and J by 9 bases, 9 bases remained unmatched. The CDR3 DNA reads TGTGCCAGCAGCCGGCGGACAGGGGGTAGCCAAGCTTTCTTT. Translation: CASSRRTGGSQAFF.

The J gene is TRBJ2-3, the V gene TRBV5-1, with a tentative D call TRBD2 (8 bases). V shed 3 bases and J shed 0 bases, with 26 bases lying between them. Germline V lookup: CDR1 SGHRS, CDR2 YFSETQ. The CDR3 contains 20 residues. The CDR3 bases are TGCGCCAGCAGCTACCTACCCCCCAGCGGGGGACAGATTAGCACAGATACGCAGTATTTT. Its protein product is CASSYLPPSGGQISTDTQYF. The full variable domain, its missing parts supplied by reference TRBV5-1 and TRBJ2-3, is KAGVTQTPRYLIKTRGQQVTLSCSPISGHRSVSWYQQTPGQGLQFLFEYFSETQRNKGNFPGRFSGRQFSNSRSEMNVSTLELGDSALYLCASSYLPPSGGQISTDTQYFGPGTRLTVL.

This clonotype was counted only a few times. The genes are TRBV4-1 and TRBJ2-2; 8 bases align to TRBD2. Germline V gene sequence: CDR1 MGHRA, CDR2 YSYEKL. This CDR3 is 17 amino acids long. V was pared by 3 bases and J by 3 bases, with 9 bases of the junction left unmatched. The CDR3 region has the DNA TGCGCCAGCAGCCATGCCCGGGGGGGGCAAGACACCGGGGAGCTGTTTTTT. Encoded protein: CASSHARGGQDTGELFF.

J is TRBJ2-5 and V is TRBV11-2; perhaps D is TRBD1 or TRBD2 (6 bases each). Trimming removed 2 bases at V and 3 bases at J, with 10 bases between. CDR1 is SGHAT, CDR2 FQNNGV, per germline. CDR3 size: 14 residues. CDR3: CASSLYREEETQYF. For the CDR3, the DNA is TGTGCCAGCAGCTTATACAGGGAGGAAGAGACCCAGTACTTC. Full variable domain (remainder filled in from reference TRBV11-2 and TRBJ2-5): EAGVAQSPRYKIIEKRQSVAFWCNPISGHATLYWYQQILGQGPKLLIQFQNNGVVDDSQLPKDRFSAERLKGVDSTLKIQPAKLEDSAVYLCASSLYREEETQYFGPGTRLLVL.

The CDR3 loop is CASNRDMNTEAFF. The CDR3 DNA reads as TGTGCCAGCAATCGGGACATGAACACTGAAGCTTTCTTT. The chain joins TRBV2 to TRBJ1-1; weak D call: TRBD1 (6 bases). The CDR3 consists of 13 residues. The germline V and J ends were trimmed by 7 bases and 0 bases, with 9 bases remaining between them. From germline, CDR1 is SNHLY and CDR2 FYNNEI.

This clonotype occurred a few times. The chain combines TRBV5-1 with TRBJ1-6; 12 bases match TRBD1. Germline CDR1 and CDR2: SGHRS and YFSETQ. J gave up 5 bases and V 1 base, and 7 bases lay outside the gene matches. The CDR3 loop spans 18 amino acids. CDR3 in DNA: TGCGCCAGCAGCTTGACCGGGACAGGGGGCGCCAATAATTCACCCCTCCACTTT. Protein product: CASSLTGTGGANNSPLHF. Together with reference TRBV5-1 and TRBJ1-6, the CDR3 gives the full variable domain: KAGVTQTPRYLIKTRGQQVTLSCSPISGHRSVSWYQQTPGQGLQFLFEYFSETQRNKGNFPGRFSGRQFSNSRSEMNVSTLELGDSALYLCASSLTGTGGANNSPLHFGNGTRLTVT.

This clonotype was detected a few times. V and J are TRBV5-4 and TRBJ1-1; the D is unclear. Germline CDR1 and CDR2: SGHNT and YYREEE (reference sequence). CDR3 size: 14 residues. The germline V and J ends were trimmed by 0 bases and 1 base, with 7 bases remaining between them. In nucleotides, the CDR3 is TGTGCCAGCAGCTTGGAGTCGGGGAACACTGAAGCTTTCTTT. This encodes CASSLESGNTEAFF.

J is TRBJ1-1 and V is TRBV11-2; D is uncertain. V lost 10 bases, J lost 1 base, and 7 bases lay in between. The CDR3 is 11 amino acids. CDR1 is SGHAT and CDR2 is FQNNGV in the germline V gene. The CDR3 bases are TGTGCCACCCTGGGGAACACTGAAGCTTTCTTT. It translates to CATLGNTEAFF.